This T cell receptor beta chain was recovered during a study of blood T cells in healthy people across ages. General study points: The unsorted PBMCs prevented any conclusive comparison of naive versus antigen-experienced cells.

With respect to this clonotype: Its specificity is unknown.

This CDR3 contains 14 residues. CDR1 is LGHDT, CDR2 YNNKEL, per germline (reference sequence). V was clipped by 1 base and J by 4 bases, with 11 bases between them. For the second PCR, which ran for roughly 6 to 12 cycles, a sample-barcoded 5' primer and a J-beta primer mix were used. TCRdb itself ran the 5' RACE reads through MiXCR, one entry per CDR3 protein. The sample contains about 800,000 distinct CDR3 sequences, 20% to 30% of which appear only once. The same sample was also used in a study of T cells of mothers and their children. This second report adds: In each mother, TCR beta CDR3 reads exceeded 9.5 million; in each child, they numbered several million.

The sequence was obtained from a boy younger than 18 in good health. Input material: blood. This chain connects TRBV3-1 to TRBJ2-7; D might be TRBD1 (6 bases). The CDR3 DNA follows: TGTGCCAGCAGCCAAGCAGGGGCGCGGTACGAGCAGTACTTC. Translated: CASSQAGARYEQYF.